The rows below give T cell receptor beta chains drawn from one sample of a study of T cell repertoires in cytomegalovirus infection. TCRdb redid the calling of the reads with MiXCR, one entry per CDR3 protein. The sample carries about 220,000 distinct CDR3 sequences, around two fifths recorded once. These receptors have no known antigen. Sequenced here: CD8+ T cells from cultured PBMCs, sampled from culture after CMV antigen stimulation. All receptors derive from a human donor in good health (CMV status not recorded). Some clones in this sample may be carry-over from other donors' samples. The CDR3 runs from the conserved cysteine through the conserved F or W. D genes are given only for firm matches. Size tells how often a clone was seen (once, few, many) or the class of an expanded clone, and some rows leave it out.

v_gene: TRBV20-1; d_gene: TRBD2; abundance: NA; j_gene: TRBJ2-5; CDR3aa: CSARDGRLAGLHQETQYF; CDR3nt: TGCAGTGCTAGAGATGGGCGACTAGCGGGCCTCCACCAAGAGACCCAGTACTTC
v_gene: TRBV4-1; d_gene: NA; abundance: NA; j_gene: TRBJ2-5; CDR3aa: CASSLSYGPRETQYF; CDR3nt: TGCGCCAGCAGCCTCTCCTACGGGCCTCGAGAGACCCAGTACTTC
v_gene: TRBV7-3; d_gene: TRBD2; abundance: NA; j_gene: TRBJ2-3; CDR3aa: CASSSTSGGTLDTQYF; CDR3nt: TGTGCCAGCAGCTCGACTAGCGGGGGGACCTTGGATACGCAGTATTTT
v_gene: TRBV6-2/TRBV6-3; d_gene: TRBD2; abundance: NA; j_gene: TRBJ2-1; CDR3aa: CASSSKAGGYYNEQFF; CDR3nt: TGTGCCAGCAGTTCCAAAGCGGGGGGGTACTACAATGAGCAGTTCTTC
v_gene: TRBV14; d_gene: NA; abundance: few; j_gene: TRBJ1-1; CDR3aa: CASSQEGLITRPVVYTEAFF; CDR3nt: TGTGCCAGCAGCCAAGAAGGGCTGATAACCCGGCCGGTGGTGTACACTGAAGCTTTCTTT
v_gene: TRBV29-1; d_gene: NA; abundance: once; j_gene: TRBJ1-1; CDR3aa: CSVLQGGPTEAFF; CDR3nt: TGCAGCGTCCTCCAAGGGGGGCCCACTGAAGCTTTCTTT
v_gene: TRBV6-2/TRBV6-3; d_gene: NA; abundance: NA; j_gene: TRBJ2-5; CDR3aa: CASSYGGGPGETQYF; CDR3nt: TGTGCCAGCAGTTACGGGGGGGGGCCGGGGGAGACCCAGTACTTC
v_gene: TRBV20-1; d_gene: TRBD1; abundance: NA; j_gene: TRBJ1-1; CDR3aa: CSARWQGARTYNTEAFF; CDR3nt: TGCAGTGCTAGATGGCAGGGGGCCCGCACTTACAACACTGAAGCTTTCTTT
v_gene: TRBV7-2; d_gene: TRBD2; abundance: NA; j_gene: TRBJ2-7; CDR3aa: CASSLASSGFYEQYF; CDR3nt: TGTGCCAGCAGCTTAGCATCTAGCGGGTTTTACGAGCAGTACTTC
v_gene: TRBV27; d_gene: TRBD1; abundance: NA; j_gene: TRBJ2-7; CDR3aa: CASSYGQGAGQYF; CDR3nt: TGTGCCAGCAGCTACGGACAGGGGGCAGGGCAGTACTTC
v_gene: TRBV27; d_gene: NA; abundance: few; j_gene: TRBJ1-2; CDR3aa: CASSFGGGGDGYTF; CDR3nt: TGTGCCAGCAGTTTCGGTGGGGGGGGTGATGGCTACACCTTC
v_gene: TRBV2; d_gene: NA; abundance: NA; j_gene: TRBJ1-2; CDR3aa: CASSESLSRLLYGYTF; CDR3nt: TGTGCCAGCAGTGAATCCCTCTCCCGTCTCCTCTATGGCTACACCTTC
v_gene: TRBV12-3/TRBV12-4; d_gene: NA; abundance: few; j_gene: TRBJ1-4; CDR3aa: CASSPQATNEKLFF; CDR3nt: TGTGCCAGCAGCCCTCAGGCAACTAATGAAAAACTGTTTTTT
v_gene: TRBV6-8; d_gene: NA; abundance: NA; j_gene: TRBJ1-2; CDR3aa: CASSRTRGDYGYTF; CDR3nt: TGTGCCAGCAGTCGGACACGGGGAGACTATGGCTACACCTTC
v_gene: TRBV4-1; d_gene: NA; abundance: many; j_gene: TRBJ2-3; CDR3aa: CASSHPRTSPRTRQDTQYF; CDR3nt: TGCGCCAGCAGCCACCCCAGGACTTCCCCAAGGACCCGGCAAGATACGCAGTATTTT
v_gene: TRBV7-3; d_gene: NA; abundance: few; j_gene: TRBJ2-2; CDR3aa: CASSPGLVTGELFF; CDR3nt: TGTGCCAGCAGCCCAGGCCTCGTCACCGGGGAGCTGTTTTTT
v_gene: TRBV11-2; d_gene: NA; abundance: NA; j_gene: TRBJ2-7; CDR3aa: CASSLNGAGSTSYEQYF; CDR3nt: TGTGCCAGCAGCTTAAACGGCGCAGGGTCAACCTCCTACGAGCAGTACTTC
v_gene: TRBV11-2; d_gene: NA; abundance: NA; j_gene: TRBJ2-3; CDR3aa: CASSFVLGGGDTQYF; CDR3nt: TGTGCCAGCAGCTTTGTCTTAGGAGGAGGCGATACGCAGTATTTT
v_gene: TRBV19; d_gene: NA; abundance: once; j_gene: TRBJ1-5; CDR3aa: CASSIADYSNQPQHF; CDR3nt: TGTGCCAGTAGTATAGCAGATTATAGCAATCAGCCCCAGCATTTT
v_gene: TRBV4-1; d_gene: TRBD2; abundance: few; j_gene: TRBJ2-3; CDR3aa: CASTASAGGLADTQYF; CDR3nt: TGCGCCAGCACCGCTTCGGCGGGGGGCCTCGCAGATACGCAGTATTTT
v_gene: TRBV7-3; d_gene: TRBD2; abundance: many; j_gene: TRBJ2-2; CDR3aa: CASSSGLAGGPTGELFF; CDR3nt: TGTGCCAGCAGCTCTGGACTAGCGGGAGGCCCCACCGGGGAGCTGTTTTTT
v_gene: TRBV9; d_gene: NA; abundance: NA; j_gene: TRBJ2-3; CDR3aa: CASSVRGGSSTDTQYF; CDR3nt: TGTGCCAGCAGCGTGAGGGGGGGTTCTAGCACAGATACGCAGTATTTT
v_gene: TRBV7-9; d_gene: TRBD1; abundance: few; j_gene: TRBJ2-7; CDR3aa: CASSLVTRGIYEQYF; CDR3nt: TGTGCCAGCAGCTTAGTGACCAGGGGGATCTACGAGCAGTACTTC
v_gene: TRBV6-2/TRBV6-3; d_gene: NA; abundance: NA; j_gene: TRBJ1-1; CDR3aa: CASSYVRTEAFF; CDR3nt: TGTGCCAGCAGTTATGTCAGAACTGAAGCTTTCTTT
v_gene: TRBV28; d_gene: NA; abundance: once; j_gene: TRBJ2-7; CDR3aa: CASSLLRGTSYEQYF; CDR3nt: TGTGCCAGCAGTTTATTACGGGGTACGAGCTACGAGCAGTACTTC
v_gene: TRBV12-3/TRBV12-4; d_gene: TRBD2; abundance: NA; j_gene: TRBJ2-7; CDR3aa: CASSLWREGLYEQYF; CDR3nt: TGTGCCAGCAGTTTATGGCGGGAGGGCCTCTACGAGCAGTACTTC
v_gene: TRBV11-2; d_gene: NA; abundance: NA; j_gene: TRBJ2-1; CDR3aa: CASSSSGGASYNEQFF; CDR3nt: TGTGCCAGCAGCTCCTCGGGCGGGGCCTCCTACAATGAGCAGTTCTTC
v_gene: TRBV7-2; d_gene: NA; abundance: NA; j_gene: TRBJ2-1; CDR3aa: CASSLDQRSYNEQFF; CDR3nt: TGTGCCAGCAGCTTGGACCAACGCTCCTACAATGAGCAGTTCTTC
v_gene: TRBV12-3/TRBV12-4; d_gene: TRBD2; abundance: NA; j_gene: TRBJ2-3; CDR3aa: CASRPYPELAGGPISTDTQYF; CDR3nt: TGTGCCAGCAGACCTTATCCCGAACTAGCGGGGGGCCCCATAAGCACAGATACGCAGTATTTT
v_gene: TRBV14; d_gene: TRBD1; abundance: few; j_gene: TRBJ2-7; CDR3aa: CASSQVGQGFYEQYF; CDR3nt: TGTGCCAGCAGCCAGGTGGGACAGGGATTTTACGAGCAGTACTTC
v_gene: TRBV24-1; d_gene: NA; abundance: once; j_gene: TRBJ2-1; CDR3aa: CATSALASPPFGEQFF; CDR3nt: TGTGCCACCAGTGCTCTCGCTAGCCCGCCGTTCGGGGAGCAGTTCTTC
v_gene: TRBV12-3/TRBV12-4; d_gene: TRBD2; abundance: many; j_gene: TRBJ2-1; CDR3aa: CASSSLIETSGRPVLGNEQFF; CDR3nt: TGTGCCAGCAGTTCCTTGATCGAGACTAGCGGGAGGCCCGTTTTGGGGAATGAGCAGTTCTTC
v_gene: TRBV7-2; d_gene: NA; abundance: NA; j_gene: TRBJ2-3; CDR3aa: CASSFPPGLGTDTQYF; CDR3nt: TGTGCCAGCAGCTTCCCTCCGGGACTTGGCACAGATACGCAGTATTTT
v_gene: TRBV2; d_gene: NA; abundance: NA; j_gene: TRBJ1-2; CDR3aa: CASSDYGQARDYGYTF; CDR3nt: TGTGCCAGCAGTGATTACGGGCAGGCTAGGGACTATGGCTACACCTTC
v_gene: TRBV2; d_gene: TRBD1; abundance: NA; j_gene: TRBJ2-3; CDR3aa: CASSDEGQMGTDTQYF; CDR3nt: TGTGCCAGCAGTGATGAGGGACAGATGGGGACAGATACGCAGTATTTT
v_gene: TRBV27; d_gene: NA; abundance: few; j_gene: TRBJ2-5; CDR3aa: CASSRPRETQYF; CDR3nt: TGTGCCAGCAGTCGACCGAGGGAGACCCAGTACTTC
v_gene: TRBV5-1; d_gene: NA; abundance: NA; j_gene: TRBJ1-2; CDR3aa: CASSFGFLYGYTF; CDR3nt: TGCGCCAGCAGCTTCGGCTTCCTATATGGCTACACCTTC
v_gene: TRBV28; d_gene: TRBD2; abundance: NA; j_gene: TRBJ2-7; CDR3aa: CASSPLSTGTIRGTEQYF; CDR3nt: TGTGCCAGCAGTCCCCTGTCCACCGGGACTATAAGAGGTACCGAGCAGTACTTC
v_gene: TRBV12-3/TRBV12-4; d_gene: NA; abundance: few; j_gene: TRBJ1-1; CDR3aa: CASTKSTRHRNTEAFF; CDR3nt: TGTGCCAGCACTAAGAGTACGAGACACCGGAACACTGAAGCTTTCTTT
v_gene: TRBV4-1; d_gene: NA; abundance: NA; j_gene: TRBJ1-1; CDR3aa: CASSQPPGGYQAEAFF; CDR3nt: TGCGCCAGCAGCCAACCCCCCGGGGGGTATCAGGCTGAAGCTTTCTTT